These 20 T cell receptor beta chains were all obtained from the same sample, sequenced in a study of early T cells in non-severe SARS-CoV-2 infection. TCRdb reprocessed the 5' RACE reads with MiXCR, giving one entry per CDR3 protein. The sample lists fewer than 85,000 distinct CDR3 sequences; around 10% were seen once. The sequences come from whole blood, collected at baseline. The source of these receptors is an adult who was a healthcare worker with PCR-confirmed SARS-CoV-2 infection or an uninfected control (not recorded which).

The CDR3 DNA reads as TGTGCCAGTAGCGGGGCTGGGTACCAAGAGACCCAGTACTTC. Amino acids: CASSGAGYQETQYF. The chain carries TRBV19 and TRBJ2-5; D is tentatively TRBD1 or TRBD2 (5 bases each). The V and J ends lost 6 bases and 0 bases respectively, with 11 bases between them. Germline V gene sequence: CDR1 LNHDA, CDR2 SQIVND (reference sequence). The CDR3 covers 14 residues.

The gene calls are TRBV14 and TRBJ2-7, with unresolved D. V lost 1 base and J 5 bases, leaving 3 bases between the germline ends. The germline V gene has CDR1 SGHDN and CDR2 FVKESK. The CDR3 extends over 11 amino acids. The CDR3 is CASSQGNEQYF. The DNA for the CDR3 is TGTGCCAGCAGCCAAGGTAACGAGCAGTACTTC.

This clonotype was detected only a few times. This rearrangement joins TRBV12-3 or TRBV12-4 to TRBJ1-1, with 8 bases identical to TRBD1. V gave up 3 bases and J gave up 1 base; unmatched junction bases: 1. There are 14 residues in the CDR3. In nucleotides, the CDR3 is TGTGCCAGCAGTTTCAGGGGGCGGAACACTGAAGCTTTCTTT. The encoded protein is CASSFRGRNTEAFF.

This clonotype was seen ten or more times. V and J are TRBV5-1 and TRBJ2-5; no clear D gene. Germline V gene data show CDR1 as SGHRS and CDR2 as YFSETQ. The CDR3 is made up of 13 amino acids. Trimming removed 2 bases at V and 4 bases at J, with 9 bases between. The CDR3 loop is CASSLEERETQYF. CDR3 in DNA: TGCGCCAGCAGCTTAGAGGAGAGAGAGACCCAGTACTTC.

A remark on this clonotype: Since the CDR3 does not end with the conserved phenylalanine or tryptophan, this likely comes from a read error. CDR3 DNA sequence: TGTGCCAGCTGTCAGGGCGCGGATCAGCCCCAGCATTCT. It encodes CASCQGADQPQHS. The chain couples TRBV2 to TRBJ1-5, with a weak D call TRBD1 (5 bases). Germline assignment: CDR1 SNHLY and CDR2 FYNNEI. V shed 8 bases and J shed 5 bases, with 13 bases lying between them. The CDR3 totals 13 residues.

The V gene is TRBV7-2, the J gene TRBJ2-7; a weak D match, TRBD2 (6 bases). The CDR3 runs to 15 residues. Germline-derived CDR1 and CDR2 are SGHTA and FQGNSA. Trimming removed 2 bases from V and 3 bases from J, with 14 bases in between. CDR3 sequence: CASSLNPATSYEQYF. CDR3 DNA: TGTGCCAGCAGCTTAAATCCGGCGACTAGCTACGAGCAGTACTTC.

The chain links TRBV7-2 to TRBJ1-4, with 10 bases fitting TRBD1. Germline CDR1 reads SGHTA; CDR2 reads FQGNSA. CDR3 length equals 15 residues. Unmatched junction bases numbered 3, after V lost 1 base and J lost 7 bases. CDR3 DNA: TGTGCCAGCAGCTTAGTAGGACAGGGGGGTGAAAAACTGTTTTTT. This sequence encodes CASSLVGQGGEKLFF.

The CDR3 DNA reads TGTGCCAGCAAGCGGGACAGGGATTCGGGAAACACCATATATTTT. This gives the protein CASKRDRDSGNTIYF. The V call is TRBV12-3 or TRBV12-4, the J call TRBJ1-3; 9 bases agree with TRBD1. Trimming removed 7 bases from V and 4 bases from J; junction bases left unmatched: 8. The CDR3 loop spans 15 amino acids.

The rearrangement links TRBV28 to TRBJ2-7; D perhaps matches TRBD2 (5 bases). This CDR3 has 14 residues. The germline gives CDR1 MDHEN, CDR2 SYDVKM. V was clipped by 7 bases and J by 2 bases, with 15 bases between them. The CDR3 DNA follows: TGTGCCAGCACCACCCGGACGGGGACCTACGAGCAGTACTTC. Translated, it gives CASTTRTGTYEQYF.

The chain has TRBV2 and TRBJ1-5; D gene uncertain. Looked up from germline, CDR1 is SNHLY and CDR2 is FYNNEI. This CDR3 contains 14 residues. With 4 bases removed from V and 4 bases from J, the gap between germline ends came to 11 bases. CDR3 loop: CASSGPLENQPQHF. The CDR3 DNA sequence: TGTGCCAGCAGTGGGCCCCTGGAAAATCAGCCCCAGCATTTT.

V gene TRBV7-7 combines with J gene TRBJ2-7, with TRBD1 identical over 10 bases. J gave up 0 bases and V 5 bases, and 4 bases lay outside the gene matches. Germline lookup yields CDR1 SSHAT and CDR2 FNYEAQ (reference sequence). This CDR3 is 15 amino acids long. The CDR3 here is CASSPRQGASYEQYF. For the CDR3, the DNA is TGTGCCAGCAGCCCCAGACAGGGGGCCTCCTACGAGCAGTACTTC.

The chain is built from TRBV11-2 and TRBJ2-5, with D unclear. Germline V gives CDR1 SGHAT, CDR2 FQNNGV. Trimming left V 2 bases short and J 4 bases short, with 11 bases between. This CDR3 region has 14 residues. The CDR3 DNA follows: TGTGCCAGCAGCTTACAGGTGTTTCTAGAGACCCAGTACTTC. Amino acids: CASSLQVFLETQYF.

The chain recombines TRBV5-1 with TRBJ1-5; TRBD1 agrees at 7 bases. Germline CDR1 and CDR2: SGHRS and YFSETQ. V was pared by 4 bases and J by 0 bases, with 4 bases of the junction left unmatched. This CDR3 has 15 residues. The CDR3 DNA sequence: TGCGCCAGCAGCCCGACAGGGAATAGCAATCAGCCCCAGCATTTT. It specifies CASSPTGNSNQPQHF.

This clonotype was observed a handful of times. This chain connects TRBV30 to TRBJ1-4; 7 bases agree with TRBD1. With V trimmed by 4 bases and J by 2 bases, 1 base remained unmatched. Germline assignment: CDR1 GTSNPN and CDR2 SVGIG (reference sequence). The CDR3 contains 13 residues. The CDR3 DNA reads TGTGCCTGGAACAGGGGCACTAATGAAAAACTGTTTTTT. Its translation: CAWNRGTNEKLFF. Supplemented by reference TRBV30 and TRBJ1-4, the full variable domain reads SQTIHQWPATLVQPVGSPLSLECTVEGTSNPNLYWYRQAAGRGLQLLFYSVGIGQISSEVPQNLSASRPQDRQFILSSKKLLLSDSGFYLCAWNRGTNEKLFFGSGTQLSVL.

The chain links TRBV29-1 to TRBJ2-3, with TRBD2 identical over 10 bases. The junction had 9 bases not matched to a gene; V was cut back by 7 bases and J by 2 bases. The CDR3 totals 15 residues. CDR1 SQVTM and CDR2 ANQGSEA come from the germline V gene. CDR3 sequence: CSAQTTSGATDTQYF. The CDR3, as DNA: TGCAGCGCCCAGACAACTAGCGGGGCCACAGATACGCAGTATTTT.

The CDR3 DNA is TGTGCCAGCAGACCAGGGTCAACTAATGAAAAACTGTTTTTT. Amino acid sequence: CASRPGSTNEKLFF. The V and J genes are TRBV12-3 or TRBV12-4 and TRBJ1-4; weak D call: TRBD1 (5 bases). This CDR3 contains 14 residues. V was trimmed by 6 bases and J by 0 bases, leaving 8 bases between them.

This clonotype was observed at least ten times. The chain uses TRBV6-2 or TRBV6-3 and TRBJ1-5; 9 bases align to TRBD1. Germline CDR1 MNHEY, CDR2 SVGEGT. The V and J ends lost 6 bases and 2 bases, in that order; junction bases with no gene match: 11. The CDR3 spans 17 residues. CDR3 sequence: CASRPYRGREGNQPQHF. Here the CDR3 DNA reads TGTGCCAGCAGACCATACAGGGGGCGCGAGGGCAATCAGCCCCAGCATTTT.

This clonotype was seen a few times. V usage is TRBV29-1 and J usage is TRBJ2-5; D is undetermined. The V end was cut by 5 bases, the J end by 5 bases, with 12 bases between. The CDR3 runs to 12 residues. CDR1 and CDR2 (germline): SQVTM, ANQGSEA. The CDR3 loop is CSVSREGETQYF. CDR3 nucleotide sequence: TGCAGCGTTTCAAGGGAAGGGGAGACCCAGTACTTC.

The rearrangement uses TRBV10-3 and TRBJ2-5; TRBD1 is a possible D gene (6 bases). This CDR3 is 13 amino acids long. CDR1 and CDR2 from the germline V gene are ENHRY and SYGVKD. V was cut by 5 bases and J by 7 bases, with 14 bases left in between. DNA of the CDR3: TGTGCCATCAGTCCCTCAGGGGCTAGGACCCAGTACTTC. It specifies CAISPSGARTQYF.

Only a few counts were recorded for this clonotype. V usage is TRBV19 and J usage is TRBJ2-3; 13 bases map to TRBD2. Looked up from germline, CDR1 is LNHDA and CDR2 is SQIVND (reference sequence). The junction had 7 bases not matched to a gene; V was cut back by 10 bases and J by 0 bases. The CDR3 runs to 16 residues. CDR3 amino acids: CATTLAGGPSTDTQYF. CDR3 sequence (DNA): TGTGCCACGACACTAGCGGGGGGGCCGAGCACAGATACGCAGTATTTT. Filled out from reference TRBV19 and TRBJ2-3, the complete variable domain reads DGGITQSPKYLFRKEGQNVTLSCEQNLNHDAMYWYRQDPGQGLRLIYYSQIVNDFQKGDIAEGYSVSREKKESFPLTVTSAQKNPTAFYLCATTLAGGPSTDTQYFGPGTRLTVL.